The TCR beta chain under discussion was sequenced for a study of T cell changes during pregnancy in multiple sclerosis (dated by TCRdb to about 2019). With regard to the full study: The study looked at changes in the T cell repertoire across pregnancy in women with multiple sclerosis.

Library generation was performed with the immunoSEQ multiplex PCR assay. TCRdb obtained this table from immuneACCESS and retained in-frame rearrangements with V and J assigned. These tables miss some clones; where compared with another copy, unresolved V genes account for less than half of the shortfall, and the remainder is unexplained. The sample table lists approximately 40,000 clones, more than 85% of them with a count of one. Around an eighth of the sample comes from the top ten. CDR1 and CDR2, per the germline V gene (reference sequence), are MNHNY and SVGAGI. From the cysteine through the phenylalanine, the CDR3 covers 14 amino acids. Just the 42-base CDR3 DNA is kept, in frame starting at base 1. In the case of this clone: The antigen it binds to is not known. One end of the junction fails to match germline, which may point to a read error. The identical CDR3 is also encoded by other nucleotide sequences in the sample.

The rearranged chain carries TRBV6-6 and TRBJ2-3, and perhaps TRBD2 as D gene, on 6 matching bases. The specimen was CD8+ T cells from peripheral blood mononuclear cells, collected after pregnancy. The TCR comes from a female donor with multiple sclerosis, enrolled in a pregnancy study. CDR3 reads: CASSYSTEGDTQYF. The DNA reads TGTGCCAGCAGCTACTCGACGGAGGGAGATACGCAGTATTTT.